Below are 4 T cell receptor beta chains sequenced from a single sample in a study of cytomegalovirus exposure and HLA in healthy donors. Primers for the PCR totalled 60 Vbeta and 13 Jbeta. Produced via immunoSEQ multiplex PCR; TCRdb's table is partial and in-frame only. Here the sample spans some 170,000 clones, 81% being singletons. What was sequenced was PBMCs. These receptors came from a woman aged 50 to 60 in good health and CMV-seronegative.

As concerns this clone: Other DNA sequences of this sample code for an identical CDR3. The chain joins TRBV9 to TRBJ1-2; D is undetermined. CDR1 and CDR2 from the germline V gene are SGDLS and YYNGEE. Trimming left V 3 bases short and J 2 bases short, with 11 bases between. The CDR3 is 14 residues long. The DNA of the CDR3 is TGTGCCAGCAGCGCTCTCTCGGGGAACTATGGCTACACCTTC. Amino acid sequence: CASSALSGNYGYTF.

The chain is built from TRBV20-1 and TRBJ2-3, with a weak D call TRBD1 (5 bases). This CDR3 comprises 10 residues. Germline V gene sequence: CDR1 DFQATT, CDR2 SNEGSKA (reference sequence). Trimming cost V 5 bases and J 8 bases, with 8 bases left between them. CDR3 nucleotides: TGCAGTGCTGTAAGGGGTACGCAGTATTTT. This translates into CSAVRGTQYF.

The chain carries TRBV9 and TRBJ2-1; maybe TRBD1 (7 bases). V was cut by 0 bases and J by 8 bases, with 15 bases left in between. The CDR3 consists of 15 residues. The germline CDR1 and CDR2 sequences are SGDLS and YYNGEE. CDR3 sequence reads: CASSVGTGGYDEQFF. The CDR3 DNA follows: TGTGCCAGCAGCGTAGGGACAGGAGGGTATGATGAGCAGTTCTTC.

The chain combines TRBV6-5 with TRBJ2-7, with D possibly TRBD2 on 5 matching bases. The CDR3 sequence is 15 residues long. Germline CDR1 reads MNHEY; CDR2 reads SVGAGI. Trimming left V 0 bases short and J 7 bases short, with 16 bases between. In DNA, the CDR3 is TGTGCCAGCAGTTACTCGTTACGGGGTTCGCGAGAGCAGTACTTC. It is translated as CASSYSLRGSREQYF.